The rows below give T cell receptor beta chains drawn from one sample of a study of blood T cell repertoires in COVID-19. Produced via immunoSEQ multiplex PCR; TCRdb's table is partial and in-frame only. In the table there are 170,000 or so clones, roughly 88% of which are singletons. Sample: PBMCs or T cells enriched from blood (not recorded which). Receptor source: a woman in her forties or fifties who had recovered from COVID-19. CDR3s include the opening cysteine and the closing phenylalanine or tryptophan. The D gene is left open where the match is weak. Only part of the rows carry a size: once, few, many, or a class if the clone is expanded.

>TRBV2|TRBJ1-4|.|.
CASGSEGGPATNEKLFF
TGTGCCTCTGGTTCAGAGGGGGGGCCAGCAACTAATGAAAAACTGTTTTTT
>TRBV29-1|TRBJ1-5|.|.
CGVEGARGEPQHF
TGCGGCGTTGAAGGGGCCAGGGGCGAGCCCCAGCATTTT
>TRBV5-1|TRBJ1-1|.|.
CASSLRENTEAFF
TGCGCCAGCAGCTTGCGGGAGAACACTGAAGCTTTCTTT
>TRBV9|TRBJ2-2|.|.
CASSVATSNTGELFF
TGTGCCAGCAGCGTCGCGACTAGTAATACCGGGGAGCTGTTTTTT
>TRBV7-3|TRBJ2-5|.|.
CASSAGLGETQYF
TGTGCCAGCAGCGCGGGACTTGGGGAGACCCAGTACTTC
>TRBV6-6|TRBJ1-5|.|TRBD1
CASREDRANQPQHF
TGTGCCAGCAGAGAGGACAGGGCCAATCAGCCCCAGCATTTT
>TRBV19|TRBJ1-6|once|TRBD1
CASSISSTGYNSPLHF
TGTGCCAGTAGTATTAGCTCGACAGGGTATAATTCACCCCTCCACTTT
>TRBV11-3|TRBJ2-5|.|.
CASSPSSGLPIQETQYF
TGTGCCAGCAGCCCATCATCAGGACTACCGATTCAAGAGACCCAGTACTTC
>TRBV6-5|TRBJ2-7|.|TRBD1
CASSRDRAYEQYF
TGTGCCAGCAGCCGGGACAGGGCCTACGAGCAGTACTTC
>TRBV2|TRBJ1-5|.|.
CASGGGGSSQPQHF
TGTGCCAGTGGGGGTGGGGGGAGCTCTCAGCCCCAGCATTTT
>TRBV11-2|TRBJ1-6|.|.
CASSGQPNSPLHF
TGTGCCAGCAGCGGACAGCCTAATTCACCCCTCCACTTT
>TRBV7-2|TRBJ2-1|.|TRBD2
CASSLVGGGTPAEQFF
TGTGCCAGCAGCTTAGTCGGCGGGGGGACACCGGCGGAGCAGTTCTTC
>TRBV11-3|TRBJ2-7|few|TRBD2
CASSAGGGNYEQYF
TGTGCCAGCAGCGCGGGGGGTGGAAACTACGAGCAGTACTTC
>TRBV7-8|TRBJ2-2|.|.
CASSLRRQQQGNTGELFF
TGTGCCAGCAGCTTGAGAAGGCAACAACAGGGAAACACCGGGGAGCTGTTTTTT
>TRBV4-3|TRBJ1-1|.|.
CASSQDPGGVTEAFF
TGCGCCAGCAGCCAAGATCCCGGGGGGGTCACTGAAGCTTTCTTT
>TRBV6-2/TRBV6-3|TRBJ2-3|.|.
CASSYRQASTDTQYF
TGTGCCAGCAGTTACAGGCAGGCTAGCACAGATACGCAGTATTTT
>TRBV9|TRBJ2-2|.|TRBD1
CASSETGQGGTGELFF
TGTGCCAGCAGCGAGACGGGACAGGGGGGCACCGGGGAGCTGTTTTTT
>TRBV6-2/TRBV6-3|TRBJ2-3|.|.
CASSYSGNGADTQYF
TGTGCCAGCAGTTACTCCGGGAACGGCGCAGATACGCAGTATTTT
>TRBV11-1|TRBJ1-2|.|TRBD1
CASSPKMTGAAYGYTF
TGTGCCAGCAGCCCAAAAATGACAGGGGCGGCATATGGCTACACCTTC
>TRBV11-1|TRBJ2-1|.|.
CASTGVSNNEQFF
TGTGCCAGTACGGGAGTCTCGAACAATGAGCAGTTCTTC
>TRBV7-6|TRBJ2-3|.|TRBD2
CASSSVRTSGGFRTQYF
TGTGCCAGCAGCTCAGTCCGTACTAGCGGGGGGTTCCGAACGCAGTATTTT
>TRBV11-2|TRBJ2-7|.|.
CASSPAAEQYF
TGTGCCAGCAGCCCCGCGGCCGAGCAGTACTTC